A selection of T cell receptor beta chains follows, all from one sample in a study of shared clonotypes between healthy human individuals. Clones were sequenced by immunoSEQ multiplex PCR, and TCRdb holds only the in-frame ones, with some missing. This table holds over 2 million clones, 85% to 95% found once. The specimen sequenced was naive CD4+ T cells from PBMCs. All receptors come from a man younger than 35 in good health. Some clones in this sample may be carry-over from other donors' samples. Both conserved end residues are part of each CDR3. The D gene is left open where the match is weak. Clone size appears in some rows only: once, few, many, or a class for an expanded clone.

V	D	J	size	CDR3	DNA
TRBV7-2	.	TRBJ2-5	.	CASSLAVTRETQYF	TGTGCCAGCAGCTTAGCCGTGACTAGGGAGACCCAGTACTTC
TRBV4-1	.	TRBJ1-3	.	CASSHPDSSGNTIYF	TGCGCCAGCAGCCACCCGGATTCCTCTGGAAACACCATATATTTT
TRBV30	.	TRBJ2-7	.	CARGHLSEQYF	TGTGCCCGGGGGCATTTGAGCGAGCAGTACTTC
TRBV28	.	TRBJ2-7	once	CASIPPEGRPYEQYF	TGTGCCAGCATCCCCCCGGAAGGCAGGCCCTACGAGCAGTACTTC
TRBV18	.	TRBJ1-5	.	CASSEGGGDQPQHF	TGTGCCAGCTCAGAGGGGGGGGGCGATCAGCCCCAGCATTTT
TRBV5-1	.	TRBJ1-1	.	CASSLGRVWGTEAFF	TGCGCCAGCAGCTTGGGTAGGGTTTGGGGCACTGAAGCTTTCTTT
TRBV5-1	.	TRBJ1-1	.	CASSPDGNTEAFF	TGCGCCAGCAGCCCTGACGGGAACACTGAAGCTTTCTTT
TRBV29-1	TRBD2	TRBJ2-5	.	CSAPGAGVQETQYF	TGCAGCGCCCCGGGAGCGGGGGTACAAGAGACCCAGTACTTC
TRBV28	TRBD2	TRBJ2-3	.	CASNPLGTSGRASTDTQYF	TGTGCCAGCAATCCTCTTGGGACTAGCGGGAGGGCGAGCACAGATACGCAGTATTTT
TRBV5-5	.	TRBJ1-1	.	CASSLGSAGRTEAFF	TGTGCCAGCAGCTTGGGGTCAGCCGGGCGGACTGAAGCTTTCTTT
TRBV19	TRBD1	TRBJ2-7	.	CASSVLPGQGSYEQYF	TGTGCCAGTAGTGTCCTTCCGGGACAGGGGAGCTACGAGCAGTACTTC
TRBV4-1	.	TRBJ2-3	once	CASSQEANSANTDTQYF	TGCGCCAGCAGCCAAGAGGCGAATAGCGCTAACACAGATACGCAGTATTTT
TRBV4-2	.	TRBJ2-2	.	CASSQRLSGELFF	TGTGCCAGCAGCCAAAGATTGTCCGGGGAGCTGTTTTTT
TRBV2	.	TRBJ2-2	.	CASTQGVTGELFF	TGTGCCAGCACCCAGGGCGTCACCGGGGAGCTGTTTTTT
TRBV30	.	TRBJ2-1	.	CAWSVSAGNNEQFF	TGTGCCTGGAGTGTATCGGCGGGGAACAATGAGCAGTTCTTC
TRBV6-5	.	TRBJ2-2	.	CASSSPGQNTGELFF	TGTGCCAGCAGCTCCCCGGGACAAAACACCGGGGAGCTGTTTTTT
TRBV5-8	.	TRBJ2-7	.	CASSLGVGVAYEQYF	TGTGCCAGCAGCTTGGGGGTTGGGGTTGCTTACGAGCAGTACTTC
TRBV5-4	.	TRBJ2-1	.	CASSLSRDNSYNEQFF	TGTGCCAGCAGCTTGTCAAGGGACAACTCCTACAATGAGCAGTTCTTC
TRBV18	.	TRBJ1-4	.	CASSPPSGSNEKLFF	TGTGCCAGCTCACCACCGTCAGGCTCTAATGAAAAACTGTTTTTT
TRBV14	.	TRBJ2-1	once	CASSQEPQGPLNEQFF	TGTGCCAGCAGCCAAGAACCGCAGGGACCACTCAATGAGCAGTTCTTC
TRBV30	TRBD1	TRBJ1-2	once	CAWGGRDRDGYTF	TGTGCCTGGGGTGGGCGGGACAGGGATGGCTACACCTTC
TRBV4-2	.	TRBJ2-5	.	CASSAGGGGQETQYF	TGTGCCAGCAGCGCCGGAGGCGGAGGCCAAGAGACCCAGTACTTC
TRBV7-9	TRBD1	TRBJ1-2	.	CASSSRTGGENYGYTF	TGTGCCAGCAGCTCCCGGACAGGGGGCGAAAACTATGGCTACACCTTC
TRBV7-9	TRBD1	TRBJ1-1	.	CASSLALGDRAGTEAFF	TGTGCCAGCAGCTTAGCGCTGGGAGACAGGGCGGGCACTGAAGCTTTCTTT
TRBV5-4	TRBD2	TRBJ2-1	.	CASSLDPVSGGVQDEQFF	TGTGCCAGCAGCTTGGACCCCGTTAGCGGGGGGGTTCAGGACGAGCAGTTCTTC
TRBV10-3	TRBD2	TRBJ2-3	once	CAISGTAEGLAGTDTQYF	TGTGCCATCAGTGGAACCGCGGAGGGACTAGCGGGAACAGATACGCAGTATTTT